This note documents a single T cell receptor (beta chain) sequence. The antigen is unknown. Primers: 60 Vbeta forward and 13 Jbeta reverse. TCRdb's table, derived via immunoSEQ multiplex PCR, lists solely in-frame clones and lacks some. The sample includes roughly 200,000 clones, 60% to 85% of them seen just once. This sample was taken from a study of cytomegalovirus exposure and HLA in healthy donors. Study outcomes and limitations: Per a prior analysis, the majority of TCR beta V segments were productive roughly 87% or roughly 30% of the time. Reports indicated that the classifier achieved high specificity and sensitivity in diagnosing cytomegalovirus status.

The CDR3 is made up of 16 amino acids. V shed 4 bases and J 2 bases; nucleotides not matched to a gene: 8. Per the germline V gene, CDR1 is MNHEY and CDR2 is SVGAGI. The TCR comes from a man in his forties in good health and CMV-seronegative. This sequence joins TRBV6-5 and TRBJ2-7; 10 bases are shared with TRBD1. The sequenced material came from PBMCs. For the CDR3, the DNA is TGTGCCAGCAGTTCGAGGGGCGGACAGGGGGCCTACGAGCAGTACTTC. Translation: CASSSRGGQGAYEQYF.